These 32 T cell receptor beta chains were sequenced from one sample in a study of OX40 agonist ivuxolimab in advanced cancers. Method: immunoSEQ multiplex PCR; TCRdb's copy keeps in-frame clones and lacks some. This table has tens of thousands of clones, around 89% appearing once. The input for sequencing was CD4+ or CD8+ T cells sorted from blood, taken in a trial of the OX40 agonist ivuxolimab. These receptor sequences come from an adult with an advanced solid tumor such as melanoma, head and neck, liver or kidney cancer.

This clone is a singleton in its sample. This chain links TRBV28 with TRBJ1-2; 7 bases agree with TRBD1. The CDR3 is made up of 14 amino acids. The trim removed 6 bases at V and 7 bases at J, leaving 11 bases unmatched. The germline gives CDR1 MDHEN, CDR2 SYDVKM. CDR3 loop: CASRLPTGAGGYTF. CDR3 in DNA: TGTGCCAGCAGATTACCCACAGGGGCGGGTGGCTACACCTTC.

The chain uses TRBV6-6 and TRBJ2-1; maybe TRBD1 (6 bases). Germline loops: CDR1 MNHNY, CDR2 SVGAGI (reference sequence). V shed 2 bases and J shed 6 bases, with 11 bases lying between them. The CDR3 contains 14 residues. The CDR3 region has the DNA TGTGCCAGCAGTTACAGACAGGAGACCAATGAGCAGTTCTTC. This encodes CASSYRQETNEQFF.

The rearrangement links TRBV30 to TRBJ1-2, with 10 bases aligning to TRBD1. Germline trimming cut 1 base from V and 5 bases from J; bases unmatched to any gene: 10. The CDR3 is made up of 16 amino acids. Germline values: CDR1 GTSNPN, CDR2 SVGIG (reference sequence). In DNA form, the CDR3 reads TGTGCCTGGAGTGGACAGGGGGCAATGGACCTATATGGCTACACCTTC. Its protein product is CAWSGQGAMDLYGYTF.

The chain combines TRBV7-3 with TRBJ1-1; D unresolved. Per germline, CDR1 SGHTA and CDR2 FQGTGA. V was pared by 2 bases and J by 3 bases, with 10 bases between. CDR3 size: 14 residues. The CDR3 region is CASSLYGLDTEAFF. CDR3 DNA sequence: TGTGCCAGCAGCTTATACGGGTTGGACACTGAAGCTTTCTTT. Full variable domain (missing parts from reference TRBV7-3 and TRBJ1-1): GAGVSQTPSNKVTEKGKYVELRCDPISGHTALYWYRQSLGQGPEFLIYFQGTGAADDSGLPNDRFFAVRPEGSVSTLKIQRTERGDSAVYLCASSLYGLDTEAFFGQGTRLTVV.

The gene calls are TRBV19 and TRBJ1-6; D ambiguous. The V end was cut by 4 bases, the J end by 7 bases, with 11 bases between. Per germline, CDR1 LNHDA and CDR2 SQIVND (reference sequence). CDR3 length equals 14 residues. The CDR3 loop is CASSTGIQNSPLHF. The DNA for the CDR3 is TGTGCCAGTAGTACGGGGATTCAAAATTCACCCCTCCACTTT.

The rearrangement links TRBV4-1 to TRBJ1-4, with a weak D call TRBD1 (6 bases). Germline V gives CDR1 MGHRA, CDR2 YSYEKL. The ends were cut back, 4 bases at V and 0 bases at J, with 12 bases in the middle. The CDR3 contains 16 residues. CDR3 nucleotides: TGCGCCAGCAGCCTGGGACACGGGGCAACTAATGAAAAACTGTTTTTT. It codes for CASSLGHGATNEKLFF.

This clone was seen a single time. This chain uses TRBV18 with TRBJ2-5; D is perhaps TRBD2 (5 bases). The CDR3 consists of 12 residues. CDR1 and CDR2 (germline): KGHSH, LQKENI. V was trimmed by 4 bases and J by 5 bases, leaving 8 bases between them. CDR3 loop: CASSRAGETQYF. The CDR3 region has the DNA TGTGCCAGCTCACGGGCGGGCGAGACCCAGTACTTC.

The chain links TRBV28 to TRBJ2-7; 9 nucleotides line up with TRBD2. With 8 bases clipped from V and 7 bases from J, the junction kept 15 bases outside the gene matches. The CDR3 has 15 amino acids. Per the germline V gene, CDR1 is MDHEN and CDR2 is SYDVKM. CDR3 nucleotides: TGTGCCAGCTCGGGCGGGAGGGCCGCAGTGGGGGAGCAGTACTTC. This gives the protein CASSGGRAAVGEQYF.

The gene calls are TRBV7-8 and TRBJ1-1; 7 positions agree with TRBD1. The CDR3 consists of 15 residues. From germline, CDR1 is SGHVS and CDR2 FQNEAQ. The junction had 4 bases not matched to a gene; V was cut back by 0 bases and J by 3 bases. The CDR3 sequence: CASSLASGGDTEAFF. The CDR3 region has the DNA TGTGCCAGCAGCTTAGCGTCAGGGGGAGACACTGAAGCTTTCTTT.

This chain uses TRBV9 with TRBJ1-1; no firm D call. From germline, CDR1 is SGDLS and CDR2 YYNGEE. CDR3 size: 13 residues. V lost 3 bases, J lost 0 bases, and 6 bases lay in between. CDR3: CASSDSMNTEAFF. The CDR3 DNA sequence: TGTGCCAGCAGCGACTCTATGAACACTGAAGCTTTCTTT.

The DNA of the CDR3 is TGTGCCAGCAGCTTTGCGGGGGCGGTGGGCTACACCTTC. Its protein is CASSFAGAVGYTF. This sequence joins TRBV7-3 and TRBJ1-2, with D possibly being TRBD1 (6 bases). The CDR3 spans 13 residues. V gave up 3 bases and J gave up 8 bases, with 13 bases separating them. Germline V lookup: CDR1 SGHTA, CDR2 FQGTGA.

This clone was seen once. The V gene is TRBV2, the J gene TRBJ2-2; the match to TRBD1 covers 7 bases. V shed 5 bases, J shed 2 bases, and the junction held 5 bases outside the gene matches. Germline V gene sequence: CDR1 SNHLY, CDR2 FYNNEI. This CDR3 has 15 residues. The CDR3 sequence: CASSSQGRNTGELFF. CDR3 sequence (DNA): TGTGCCAGCAGTTCACAGGGGCGTAACACCGGGGAGCTGTTTTTT.

CDR3 region: CASSADTPLQYF. In DNA form, the CDR3 reads TGTGCCAGCAGCGCGGACACCCCGTTGCAGTATTTT. The chain joins TRBV7-9 to TRBJ2-3; D is perhaps TRBD1 (5 bases). The CDR3 is made up of 12 amino acids. With 5 bases removed from V and 11 bases from J, the gap between germline ends came to 14 bases. The germline gives CDR1 SEHNR, CDR2 FQNEAQ (reference sequence).

This rearrangement joins TRBV19 to TRBJ1-1; 9 bases align to TRBD1. Germline V gene sequence: CDR1 LNHDA, CDR2 SQIVND (reference sequence). The J segment lost 2 bases and the V segment lost 3 bases, leaving 4 bases of the junction unmatched. CDR3 length: 15 residues. CDR3 nucleotide sequence: TGTGCCAGTAGTATGACAGGGGGGCTTAACACTGAAGCTTTCTTT. Translated: CASSMTGGLNTEAFF.

The chain has TRBV7-6 and TRBJ1-3; TRBD1 is a possible D gene (6 bases). V lost 1 base, J lost 4 bases, and 11 bases lay in between. Germline V lookup: CDR1 SGHVS, CDR2 FNYEAQ. The CDR3 has 15 residues. CDR3 bases: TGTGCCAGCAGCTTAGGCGGGGGGCTCGGAAACACCATATATTTT. It encodes CASSLGGGLGNTIYF.

This clone turned up a few times. V usage is TRBV7-9 and J usage is TRBJ2-4, with 9 positions matching TRBD2. The ends lost 1 base at V and 4 bases at J; junction bases unmatched: 5. CDR3 size: 16 residues. Germline V lookup: CDR1 SEHNR, CDR2 FQNEAQ (reference sequence). The CDR3 region is CASSLGTSGSKNIQYF. The CDR3 bases are TGTGCCAGCAGCTTAGGCACTAGCGGGTCGAAAAACATTCAGTACTTC.

The rearrangement links TRBV4-3 to TRBJ1-4; possibly TRBD1 for D (6 bases). V was shortened by 6 bases and J by 8 bases, with 13 bases between the two germline ends. Germline V gene sequence: CDR1 LGHNA, CDR2 YSLEER. The CDR3 is made up of 13 amino acids. CDR3 sequence (DNA): TGCGCCAGCAGTAGGGGACAAAGCGAAAAACTGTTTTTT. Amino acids: CASSRGQSEKLFF.

V usage is TRBV11-2 and J usage is TRBJ2-3; D remains ambiguous. CDR3 length: 12 amino acids. Germline V lookup: CDR1 SGHAT, CDR2 FQNNGV. V was pared by 1 base and J by 3 bases, with 2 bases between. The CDR3 DNA is TGTGCCAGCAGCTTAGTAACAGATACGCAGTATTTT. It is translated as CASSLVTDTQYF.

This clone has a single count. The chain carries TRBV4-2 and TRBJ2-7, with 8 nucleotides matching TRBD1. The CDR3 contains 15 residues. The germline V gene has CDR1 LGHNA and CDR2 YNFKEQ. V was pared by 0 bases and J by 3 bases, with 4 bases of the junction left unmatched. CDR3 protein: CASSQDGTGLYEQYF. As DNA, the CDR3 is TGTGCCAGCAGCCAAGATGGGACAGGCCTCTACGAGCAGTACTTC.

The J gene is TRBJ1-4, the V gene TRBV18; the match to TRBD1 covers 8 bases. The V gene's germline CDR1 is KGHSH and CDR2 LQKENI. The CDR3 covers 14 residues. V was pared by 5 bases and J by 8 bases, with 7 bases of the junction left unmatched. CDR3 sequence: CASSFGQGHEKLFF. CDR3 in DNA: TGTGCCAGCTCATTTGGACAGGGACACGAAAAACTGTTTTTT.

The chain recombines TRBV5-1 with TRBJ2-3, with a weak D call TRBD2 (6 bases). V lost 0 bases to trimming and J lost 2 bases, with 10 bases between them. CDR1 is SGHRS, CDR2 YFSETQ, per germline. The length of the CDR3 is 15 residues. The chain's CDR3 is CASSLGLGNTDTQYF. CDR3 DNA: TGCGCCAGCAGCTTGGGACTAGGGAACACAGATACGCAGTATTTT.

The V gene is TRBV5-3, the J gene TRBJ2-5; D may be TRBD1 (5 bases). TRBV5-3 is sorted into the ORF group, with uncertain function. V lost 4 bases and J lost 8, with 9 bases in between. The length of the CDR3 is 11 residues. The CDR3 DNA is TGTGCCAGAAGCCAGGGCAGAACCCAGTACTTC. This codes for CARSQGRTQYF.

This sequence joins TRBV30 and TRBJ1-5; possible D gene TRBD1, 6 bases. The CDR3 has 13 amino acids. V dropped 2 bases and J dropped 6 bases, with 11 bases sitting between them. Germline CDR1 and CDR2: GTSNPN and SVGIG (reference sequence). Here the CDR3 DNA reads TGTGCCTGGAGTACCCAGGGGAGTCAGCCCCAGCATTTT. Its protein is CAWSTQGSQPQHF.

This chain uses TRBV7-8 with TRBJ1-1; a possible D gene is TRBD1 (6 bases). The CDR3 runs 13 residues. Per germline, CDR1 SGHVS and CDR2 FQNEAQ. V lost 1 base, J lost 8 bases, and 11 bases lay in between. CDR3 nucleotides: TGTGCCAGCAGCTTAGTCCCGACAGGCGAAGCTTTCTTT. Translating gives CASSLVPTGEAFF.

The chain employs TRBV6-5 and TRBJ2-7; 9 bases line up with TRBD1. Trimming removed 5 bases from V and 3 bases from J; junction bases left unmatched: 5. The CDR3 sequence is 14 residues long. Germline loops: CDR1 MNHEY, CDR2 SVGAGI. CDR3 sequence reads: CASSRDRVNYEQYF. The CDR3 region has the DNA TGTGCCAGCAGTCGGGACAGGGTGAACTACGAGCAGTACTTC.

The V and J genes are TRBV5-6 and TRBJ2-2, with 9 bases identical to TRBD1. V trimming: 5 bases; J trimming: 3 bases; junction bases outside the gene matches: 5. CDR1 is SGHDT and CDR2 is YYEEEE in the germline V gene. This CDR3 region has 15 residues. The CDR3 sequence is CASSIQGAYTGELFF. The CDR3 DNA sequence: TGTGCCAGCAGTATACAGGGGGCGTACACCGGGGAGCTGTTTTTT.

This chain joins TRBV29-1 and TRBJ2-4, with D uncertain. The length of the CDR3 is 13 residues. The V gene lost 4 bases and the J gene lost 2 bases, with 9 bases spanning the gap. Germline CDR1 and CDR2: SQVTM and ANQGSEA. The CDR3 sequence: CSVALGPKNIQYF. The CDR3 bases are TGCAGCGTTGCTCTGGGCCCCAAAAACATTCAGTACTTC.

The J gene is TRBJ2-7, the V gene TRBV13, with a weak D call TRBD1 (5 bases). The CDR3 contains 15 residues. V lost 2 bases and J lost 0, with 11 bases in between. Per germline, CDR1 PRHDT and CDR2 FYEKMQ (reference sequence). In DNA, the CDR3 is TGTGCCAGCAGCTTAAGCCAGGACAACTCCTACGAGCAGTACTTC. Translated: CASSLSQDNSYEQYF.

Only one count was recorded for this clone. This sequence joins TRBV2 and TRBJ1-4, with unresolved D. From germline, CDR1 is SNHLY and CDR2 FYNNEI. The CDR3 totals 12 residues. The V gene lost 7 bases and the J gene lost 7 bases, with 10 bases spanning the gap. The CDR3 sequence: CASMALAEKLFF. In nucleotides, the CDR3 is TGTGCCAGCATGGCGCTGGCTGAAAAACTGTTTTTT.

The V call is TRBV4-1, the J call TRBJ1-6; weak D call: TRBD1 (6 bases). V lost 1 base and J 9 bases, leaving 13 bases between the germline ends. Germline CDR1 reads MGHRA; CDR2 reads YSYEKL. The CDR3 runs to 15 residues. The CDR3 DNA is TGCGCCAGCAGCCAAGGCTGGGGGGCAAGTTCACCCCTCCACTTT. Protein sequence: CASSQGWGASSPLHF.

The chain has TRBV28 and TRBJ1-2; 12 bases are a match to TRBD1. The germline gives CDR1 MDHEN, CDR2 SYDVKM. Losses at the gene ends were 3 bases for V and 7 bases for J; bases not matched to a gene: 6. CDR3 length: 15 amino acids. The CDR3 loop reads CASSFAGQGARGYTF. Written as DNA, the CDR3 is TGTGCCAGCAGTTTTGCGGGACAGGGGGCGCGTGGCTACACCTTC.

The chain carries TRBV7-6 and TRBJ1-6; 9 bases line up with TRBD1. CDR3 length equals 15 residues. V was pared by 5 bases and J by 5 bases, with 4 bases of the junction left unmatched. Germline V gives CDR1 SGHVS, CDR2 FNYEAQ. CDR3 sequence reads: CASSARDRDNSPLHF. The CDR3 DNA reads as TGTGCCAGCAGCGCTCGGGACAGGGATAATTCACCCCTCCACTTT. The full variable domain, in which reference TRBV7-6 and TRBJ1-6 provide the parts outside the CDR3, is GAGVSQSPRYKVTKRGQDVALRCDPISGHVSLYWYRQALGQGPEFLTYFNYEAQQDKSGLPNDRFSAERPEGSISTLTIQRTEQRDSAMYRCASSARDRDNSPLHFGNGTRLTVT.